These 11 T cell receptor beta chains came from one sample sequenced in a study of cytomegalovirus exposure and HLA in healthy donors. PCR involved 60 Vbeta and 13 Jbeta primers. Repertoires were generated with immunoSEQ multiplex PCR, while TCRdb's copy carries only in-frame clones and drops some. The data contain tens of thousands of clones, approximately 70% of them seen just once; the ten biggest clones take up about 9.1%. Material: PBMCs. The receptors stem from a woman aged 45-65 years in good health and CMV-seronegative.

V and J are TRBV6-5 and TRBJ2-1; D possibly corresponds to TRBD1 (6 bases). Germline V lookup: CDR1 MNHEY, CDR2 SVGAGI. The CDR3 is made up of 14 amino acids. Trimming left V 10 bases short and J 5 bases short, with 18 bases between. CDR3 sequence reads: CATIGTNFHNEQFF. The CDR3 DNA sequence: TGTGCCACCATCGGGACAAACTTCCACAATGAGCAGTTCTTC.

The table lists this clone with a count of one. The chain couples TRBV7-2 to TRBJ2-3; D unclear. Trimming pared 4 bases from V and 4 bases from J, leaving 12 bases between. Germline V gives CDR1 SGHTA, CDR2 FQGNSA. This CDR3 has 14 residues. The CDR3 sequence is CASSWAFPPDTQYF. Written as DNA, the CDR3 is TGTGCCAGCAGCTGGGCCTTTCCCCCAGATACGCAGTATTTT.

The gene calls are TRBV28 and TRBJ2-3, with D perhaps TRBD2 (6 bases). Trimming stripped 5 bases from V and 0 bases from J, with 15 bases between. The length of the CDR3 is 16 residues. Germline V gene sequence: CDR1 MDHEN, CDR2 SYDVKM. The CDR3, as DNA: TGTGCCAGCAGTACCATGCTAGCGCCGAGCACAGATACGCAGTATTTT. This gives the protein CASSTMLAPSTDTQYF. Full variable domain (missing parts from reference TRBV28 and TRBJ2-3): DVKVTQSSRYLVKRTGEKVFLECVQDMDHENMFWYRQDPGLGLRLIYFSYDVKMKEKGDIPEGYSVSREKKERFSLILESASTNQTSMYLCASSTMLAPSTDTQYFGPGTRLTVL.

In this sample, this clone turned up once. The chain links TRBV18 to TRBJ2-1, with D perhaps matching TRBD1 (5 bases). In germline, CDR1 is KGHSH, CDR2 LQKENI. Trimming removed 3 bases at V and 1 base at J, with 10 bases between. The CDR3 extends over 15 amino acids. As DNA, the CDR3 is TGTGCCAGCTCACCGTCGCAGGGTTCCTACAATGAGCAGTTCTTC. It codes for CASSPSQGSYNEQFF.

The chain has TRBV10-3 and TRBJ1-2, with 8 bases aligning to TRBD1. CDR3 length equals 16 residues. V dropped 0 bases and J dropped 4; count of bases not matched to a gene: 7. The germline gives CDR1 ENHRY, CDR2 SYGVKD. The DNA for the CDR3 is TGTGCCATCAGTGAGTCGGCAAGAGACAGGGGCTATGGCTACACCTTC. Protein sequence: CAISESARDRGYGYTF.

The chain couples TRBV19 to TRBJ2-2, with 9 positions matching TRBD2. The junction had 6 bases not matched to a gene; V was cut back by 3 bases and J by 7 bases. CDR1 is LNHDA, CDR2 SQIVND, per germline (reference sequence). The CDR3 totals 15 residues. The CDR3 loop reads CASSIVAGVLGELFF. CDR3 coding DNA: TGTGCCAGTAGTATTGTAGCGGGAGTGCTCGGGGAGCTGTTTTTT.

The chain carries TRBV5-1 and TRBJ1-1; weak D call: TRBD1 (6 bases). Germline values: CDR1 SGHRS, CDR2 YFSETQ. V lost 4 bases and J lost 1, with 11 bases in between. This CDR3 has 14 amino acids. In DNA, the CDR3 is TGCGCCAGCAGCCTTTGGACAGCGAACACTGAAGCTTTCTTT. Protein: CASSLWTANTEAFF.

This sequence joins TRBV5-1 and TRBJ2-3, with D unclear. The CDR3 spans 14 residues. The germline V gene encodes CDR1 SGHRS and CDR2 YFSETQ. Trimming took off 4 bases at V and 1 base at J, with 10 bases between the two ends. The CDR3 bases are TGCGCCAGCAGCGACGGCCAGGGCACAGATACGCAGTATTTT. As protein: CASSDGQGTDTQYF. The full variable domain, in which reference TRBV5-1 and TRBJ2-3 provide the parts outside the CDR3, is KAGVTQTPRYLIKTRGQQVTLSCSPISGHRSVSWYQQTPGQGLQFLFEYFSETQRNKGNFPGRFSGRQFSNSRSEMNVSTLELGDSALYLCASSDGQGTDTQYFGPGTRLTVL.

This CDR3 reads CASRAPVAGGSTDTQYF. The CDR3 DNA follows: TGTGCCAGCAGAGCCCCCGTAGCGGGAGGGAGCACAGATACGCAGTATTTT. J is TRBJ2-3 and V is TRBV28, with 11 nucleotides matching TRBD2. In germline, CDR1 is MDHEN, CDR2 SYDVKM. The CDR3 extends over 17 amino acids. J lost 0 bases, V lost 6 bases, and 8 bases had no gene match.

CDR3 nucleotide sequence: TGTGCCACCGCAAGGGGTTCCTTTGTGTGGGAGACCCAGTACTTC. Encoded protein: CATARGSFVWETQYF. The gene calls are TRBV6-1 and TRBJ2-5; tentative D call: TRBD1 (5 bases). The CDR3 has 15 amino acids. Germline V gene sequence: CDR1 MNHNS, CDR2 SASEGT. V dropped 10 bases and J dropped 5 bases, with 23 bases sitting between them.

The genes are TRBV6-6 and TRBJ2-7; possible D gene TRBD2, 6 bases. The CDR3 is 12 residues long. Germline V gene lookup returns CDR1 MNHNY and CDR2 SVGAGI (reference sequence). Trimming pared 10 bases from V and 6 bases from J, leaving 16 bases between. The chain's CDR3 is CATQVSGGEQYF. The CDR3 DNA is TGTGCCACCCAGGTCTCCGGGGGCGAGCAGTACTTC.